A single sample gave rise to the 13 T cell receptor beta chains below, sequenced in a study of T cells after yellow fever vaccination. TCRdb used MiXCR to reprocess the 5' RACE reads, holding one entry per CDR3 protein. The data contain about 350,000 distinct CDR3 sequences, 9.5% to 15% of them seen just once; the ten biggest clones take up approximately 3.4%. The specimen was CD4+ T cells sorted from PBMCs, collected 15 days after the yellow fever booster vaccination. These receptors were taken from a man aged 18-30 years who received the YFV17D yellow fever vaccine.

This clonotype has a count of ten or more. The gene calls are TRBV5-1 and TRBJ2-3; TRBD2 matches 8 bases. Germline V lookup: CDR1 SGHRS, CDR2 YFSETQ. The CDR3 has 18 residues. With 2 bases clipped from V and 5 bases from J, the junction kept 16 bases outside the gene matches. CDR3 coding DNA: TGCGCCAGCAGCTTTCGGTTTATCCAGCGGGGGCACCAAGATACGCAGTATTTT. Encoded protein: CASSFRFIQRGHQDTQYF.

This clonotype was detected only a few times. The chain combines TRBV2 with TRBJ2-3, with D unclear. The germline V and J ends were trimmed by 7 bases and 2 bases, with 7 bases remaining between them. The CDR3 runs 12 residues. Germline V lookup: CDR1 SNHLY, CDR2 FYNNEI. CDR3 sequence reads: CASKVDTDTQYF. DNA of the CDR3: TGTGCCAGCAAAGTAGACACAGATACGCAGTATTTT.

In this sample, this clonotype turned up many times. The chain joins TRBV7-9 to TRBJ1-1; TRBD1 matches at 7 bases. CDR1 is SEHNR, CDR2 FQNEAQ, per germline (reference sequence). V shed 5 bases and J 1 base; nucleotides not matched to a gene: 4. The CDR3 covers 14 residues. Written as DNA, the CDR3 is TGTGCCAGCAGCCCACGACAGGGGAACACTGAAGCTTTCTTT. Translated, it gives CASSPRQGNTEAFF.

J is TRBJ2-2 and V is TRBV11-2, with 9 positions matching TRBD1. This CDR3 comprises 14 residues. Trimming took 9 bases from V and 5 from J; bases not matched to a gene: 7. Germline values: CDR1 SGHAT, CDR2 FQNNGV. For the CDR3, the DNA is TGTGCCAGTCGGCCGGGACAGGGAACCGGGGAGCTGTTTTTT. It codes for CASRPGQGTGELFF.

This clonotype has a handful of counts. The V gene is TRBV5-1, the J gene TRBJ2-6; D possibly corresponds to TRBD2 (7 bases). V shed 4 bases and J shed 2 bases, with 13 bases lying between them. CDR1 and CDR2 from the germline V gene are SGHRS and YFSETQ. This CDR3 comprises 16 residues. CDR3 protein: CASSPGGQPGANVLTF. The CDR3 nucleotides are TGCGCCAGCAGCCCGGGGGGACAACCTGGGGCCAACGTCCTGACTTTC. The full variable domain, with the rest looked up from reference TRBV5-1 and TRBJ2-6, is KAGVTQTPRYLIKTRGQQVTLSCSPISGHRSVSWYQQTPGQGLQFLFEYFSETQRNKGNFPGRFSGRQFSNSRSEMNVSTLELGDSALYLCASSPGGQPGANVLTFGAGSRLTVL.

This chain connects TRBV20-1 to TRBJ2-1; TRBD2 agrees at 9 bases. The V gene's germline CDR1 is DFQATT and CDR2 SNEGSKA (reference sequence). The CDR3 runs to 14 residues. J was trimmed by 8 bases and V by 4 bases; bases with no gene match: 9. The CDR3 DNA is TGCAGTGCTACAGGAGCGCGGGGGGGCGATGAGCAGTTCTTC. Its translation is CSATGARGGDEQFF.

The genes are TRBV7-2 and TRBJ2-2, with D unresolved. Germline assignment: CDR1 SGHTA and CDR2 FQGNSA. Trimming took 5 bases from V and 7 from J, leaving 14 bases between them. This CDR3 is built from 14 residues. CDR3 nucleotide sequence: TGTGCCAGCAGCGATCAGAAGGGTTACGGGGAGCTGTTTTTT. Amino acids: CASSDQKGYGELFF.

This clonotype turned up a few times. This sequence joins TRBV25-1 and TRBJ1-6; D is perhaps TRBD1 (5 bases). Germline assignment: CDR1 MGHDK and CDR2 SYGVNS. The CDR3 covers 15 residues. V lost 2 bases and J lost 8, with 13 bases in between. CDR3 DNA: TGTGCCAGCAGTGAAGGGACCAGAGGCTATTCACCCCTCCACTTT. This encodes CASSEGTRGYSPLHF.

V and J are TRBV5-5 and TRBJ2-6; 7 bases line up with TRBD1. The CDR3 consists of 15 residues. Trimming cost V 5 bases and J 7 bases; bases outside gene matches: 9. The germline V gene encodes CDR1 SGHKS and CDR2 YYEKEE (reference sequence). The CDR3 DNA reads TGTGCCAGCAGTTTAAGACAGGGACAAGCCAACGTCCTGACTTTC. This codes for CASSLRQGQANVLTF.

CDR3 region: CASSQGWLAESVLQAKNIQYF. In DNA form, the CDR3 reads TGTGCCAGCAGCCAAGGATGGCTAGCGGAGAGTGTACTGCAAGCCAAAAACATTCAGTACTTC. The chain carries TRBV14 and TRBJ2-4; 7 nucleotides match TRBD2. Per the germline V gene, CDR1 is SGHDN and CDR2 is FVKESK. CDR3 length equals 21 residues. With 1 base clipped from V and 0 bases from J, the junction kept 18 bases outside the gene matches.

V and J are TRBV7-2 and TRBJ2-5, with D unresolved. Germline CDR1 SGHTA, CDR2 FQGNSA. CDR3 length: 14 amino acids. The V gene lost 4 bases and the J gene lost 4 bases, with 13 bases spanning the gap. The CDR3 bases are TGTGCCAGCAGCTGGACCCGGGCCTCAGAGACCCAGTACTTC. Its protein product is CASSWTRASETQYF.

V and J are TRBV5-1 and TRBJ2-3; D is possibly TRBD1 (5 bases). Germline V lookup: CDR1 SGHRS, CDR2 YFSETQ. There are 15 residues in the CDR3. The germline V and J ends were trimmed by 4 bases and 4 bases, with 16 bases remaining between them. CDR3 sequence (DNA): TGCGCCAGCAGCCTTACCTCAGGGATCGCAGATACGCAGTATTTT. It encodes CASSLTSGIADTQYF.

CDR3 protein: CATSRVPTGGYTF. CDR3 DNA sequence: TGTGCCACCAGCAGAGTTCCCACGGGAGGCTACACCTTC. The V gene is TRBV15, the J gene TRBJ1-2; unclear D gene. Germline CDR1 and CDR2: LNHNV and YYDKDF (reference sequence). The CDR3 consists of 13 residues. The V end lost 1 base, the J end lost 8 bases, and 11 bases lay between the germline ends.